This note documents a single T cell receptor beta chain sequence. The data derive from a study of technical replicates of blood from four donors. Trimming removed 6 bases from V and 2 bases from J, with 16 bases in between. The CDR3 is 16 residues long. Germline V lookup: CDR1 LNHDA, CDR2 SQIVND (reference sequence). Assay used: immunoSEQ multiplex PCR; TCRdb lists only in-frame clones, some missing. Among about 60,000 clones listed, roughly 86% were seen once. This receptor was obtained from a human donor in good health. Some clones in this sample may be carry-over from other donors' samples. The material sequenced was PBMCs. J is TRBJ1-4 and V is TRBV19; D gene ambiguous. CDR3 protein: CASSRRSVGTNEKLFF. In nucleotides, the CDR3 is TGTGCCAGTAGCCGGAGGAGTGTAGGGACTAATGAAAAACTGTTTTTT.